This T cell receptor (beta chain) was observed in a study of Graves' ophthalmopathy and Graves' hyperthyroidism (dated by TCRdb to the late 2010s). With regard to the full study: Peripheral blood was collected at initial diagnosis, before any treatment. Following sampling, methimazole starting at 30 mg daily was administered to hyperthyroidism patients, and high-dose intravenous methylprednisolone was administered to ophthalmopathy patients. TCR beta repertoire signatures were used to distinguish Graves' ophthalmopathy from Graves' hyperthyroidism and to predict progression to ophthalmopathy. For independent validation, a separate cohort was made up of approximately 19 hyperthyroidism patients plus 17 patients who later progressed from hyperthyroidism to ophthalmopathy. In more than five hyperthyroidism patients, T-cell repertoires of thyroid tissue and blood were compared. To explore V-J signatures that distinguish ophthalmopathy from hyperthyroidism, a discovery set of about 99 patients was enrolled, made up of approximately 45 with ophthalmopathy and fewer than 60 with stable hyperthyroidism. In total, 135 blood samples were TCR-sequenced: 40 to 45 ophthalmopathy, around 75 hyperthyroidism and some 17 hyperthyroidism-to-ophthalmopathy patients. Results the study describes overall, beyond this receptor: In cross-validation, the 13-signature model distinguished ophthalmopathy from stable hyperthyroidism with almost 90% sensitivity and around 81% specificity, and in the test set the corresponding values were approximately 80% and 68%. In validation, the model predicted ophthalmopathy progression with more than 70% sensitivity and roughly 72% specificity; more than ten predicted patients were CT-confirmed with GO in a median of around 6 months. Sample size was not statistically predetermined, and group allocation was not concealed from the investigators. Most expanded thyroid clonotypes with a frequency above 0.001 also appeared in blood, which suggests that blood repertoires may reflect the immune response in the thyroid.

Remarks on this clonotype: Its cognate antigen has yet to be identified. No clone much larger than this one lies a single base away; base qualities are absent.

Patients with ophthalmopathy had moderately to severely active disease, with a Clinical Activity Score of 3 or more, a NOSPECS grade of 4 or more, and a disease duration of less than 3 months. Patients were excluded if they had other autoimmune diseases, uncontrolled infections, pregnancy or lactation. Diagnosis was based on clinical symptoms, serum thyroxine, TRAb, thyroid ultrasound and orbital computed tomography. Using Ficoll-Paque density gradient centrifugation, PBMCs were isolated from 9.5 to 10 ml of fresh peripheral blood. Trizol reagent was used to extract the total RNA, and its quality was then checked on an Agilent 2100 Bioanalyzer. For repertoire sequencing, the TCR beta CDR3 regions were amplified from RNA transcripts. The first round of RT-PCR was done with HTBI primers and the Qiagen OneStep RT-PCR kit, and was followed by a second round of multiplex PCR, then size selection and purification. Libraries were sequenced paired-end with 100 bp reads on an Illumina HiSeq2000. The original methods were these. Reads were processed with SOAPnuke, discarding reads with adapters, uncalled bases, mean Phred below 15, or no exact constant-primer or identifier match. COPE v1.2.5 was used to merge the high-quality paired reads. Each unique nucleotide sequence was defined as a clonotype, and clonotypes were aligned to IMGT TRB V, D and J references with MiTCR v1.1. The analysis was limited to V-J combinations with a frequency above 0.0001, which together covered 99.2% of the repertoires. For each V-J combination, a TCR clonal expansion and chaos score was defined as F50 clonal expansion divided by the chaos observed in the TCRdist matrix. Welch's t-statistics and random forest were used to narrow the features down to around twelve V-J combinations, which were then fed into a naive Bayes classifier. The Morisita-Horn index was used to measure how similar the thyroid and blood repertoires were. TCRdb cleaned the public reads at Q25 with fastp, built clones with MiXCR and kept in-frame beta chains. For every CDR3 protein sequence, its rows merge into one entry that carries the most common genes and DNA. The V and J calls reflect TCRdb's pipeline rather than the authors' work. The sample table lists about 740,000 distinct CDR3 sequences, around 40% of them with a count of one. The top ten clonotypes cover roughly 46% of the sample.

This clonotype originated in an adult man with Graves' ophthalmopathy. The sequenced sample was peripheral blood.

In nucleotides, the sequence is TGTGCCAGCAGCGGCAGGGGAAGCACCTTC. It translates to CASSGRGSTF. The chain couples TRBV25-1 to TRBJ1-2; a tentative D call is TRBD1 (6 bases match). The CDR3 contains 10 residues, cysteine and phenylalanine counted. Only the CDR3 DNA is retained, 30 bases long and in frame from the first base. Trimming removed 6 bases from V and 13 bases from J, leaving 12 bases between the germline ends. CDR1 MGHDK and CDR2 SYGVNS were looked up in the germline V gene.